Sequencing of this T cell receptor (beta chain) was carried out in a study of T cells after yellow fever vaccination. Generation of TCR cDNA used 5'RACE template switching (which added a universal primer site and UMIs). TCRdb reprocessed the 5' RACE reads with MiXCR, giving one entry per CDR3 protein. The data show tens of thousands of distinct CDR3 sequences, roughly 3.3% seen once. CDR1 is SEHNR, CDR2 FQNEAQ, per germline (reference sequence). The germline V and J ends were trimmed by 2 bases and 3 bases, with 9 bases remaining between them. This CDR3 is 14 amino acids long. Broader study findings: Any FACS-sorted repertoire could hold abundant clonotypes that contaminate it from the bulk population.

This clonotype came up many times. The input for sequencing was PBMCs, either bulk or a sorted T-cell subset (CD4+, CD8+, memory, or dextramer-sorted; not recorded which), taken roughly 45 days after the first yellow fever vaccination. The clonotype comes from a man aged 18 to 35 who received the YFV17D yellow fever vaccine. The V gene is TRBV7-9, the J gene TRBJ2-3; weak D call: TRBD2 (5 bases). CDR3 loop: CASSLPRVTDTQYF. CDR3 DNA sequence: TGTGCCAGCAGCTTACCGCGGGTAACAGATACGCAGTATTTT.